This T cell receptor (beta chain) was obtained from a study of blood T cell repertoires in COVID-19. The repertoire was sequenced with immunoSEQ multiplex PCR; TCRdb's copy has only in-frame clones and lacks some. This sample yields about 160,000 clones, of which approximately 86% are seen a single time; around 0.6% belongs to the top ten. Germline V gene lookup returns CDR1 MNHNS and CDR2 SASEGT. CDR3 length: 16 residues. V shed 2 bases and J 8 bases; nucleotides not matched to a gene: 11. This chain uses TRBV6-1 with TRBJ1-5; the match to TRBD1 covers 8 bases. The sample was peripheral blood. The receptor was isolated from a man in his sixties with COVID-19, enrolled during active disease. The CDR3 here is CASSETDRAGLEPQHF. The CDR3 DNA reads TGTGCCAGCAGTGAAACGGACAGGGCGGGATTAGAGCCCCAGCATTTT.